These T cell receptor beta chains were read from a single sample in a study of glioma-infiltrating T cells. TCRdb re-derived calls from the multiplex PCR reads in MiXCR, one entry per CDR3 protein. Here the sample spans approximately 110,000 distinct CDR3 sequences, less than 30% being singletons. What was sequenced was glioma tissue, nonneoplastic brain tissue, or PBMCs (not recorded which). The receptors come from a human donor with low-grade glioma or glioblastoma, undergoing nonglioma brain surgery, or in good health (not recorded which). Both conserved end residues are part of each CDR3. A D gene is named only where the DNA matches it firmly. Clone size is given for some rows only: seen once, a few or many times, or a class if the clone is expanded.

CATSDGGGRTNEQFF	TGTGCCACCAGTGATGGTGGCGGGAGAACCAATGAGCAGTTCTTC	TRBV24-1	many	TRBJ2-1	TRBD2
CSARDRQGALQPQHF	TGCAGTGCTAGAGACCGACAGGGGGCTCTTCAGCCCCAGCATTTT	TRBV20-1	many	TRBJ1-5	TRBD1
CASSLADRGLHEQFF	TGTGCCAGCAGCTTGGCGGACAGGGGGCTTCATGAGCAGTTCTTC	TRBV5-6	few	TRBJ2-1	TRBD1
CANSQDRAPGYEQYF	TGTGCCAACAGCCAAGATAGGGCTCCGGGCTACGAGCAGTACTTC	TRBV4-2	-	TRBJ2-7	-
CSVETGLSYNEQFF	TGCAGCGTTGAAACAGGACTCTCCTACAATGAGCAGTTCTTC	TRBV29-1	-	TRBJ2-1	-
CASSAGHPNTIYF	TGTGCCAGCAGCGCGGGACACCCAAACACCATATATTTT	TRBV12-3/TRBV12-4	many	TRBJ1-3	-
CASSVSTGELFF	TGTGCCAGCAGCGTTTCTACCGGGGAGCTGTTTTTT	TRBV5-4	-	TRBJ2-2	-
CASSLEAMDYEQYF	TGCGCCAGCAGCTTGGAGGCCATGGACTACGAGCAGTACTTC	TRBV5-1	many	TRBJ2-7	-
CASSLMTSDITDTQYF	TGTGCCAGCAGTTTAATGACTAGCGATATCACAGATACGCAGTATTTT	TRBV27	many	TRBJ2-3	TRBD2
CATSDPRTVECEHYF	TGTGCCACCAGTGATCCGCGGACAGTAGAGTGCGAGCATTACTTC	TRBV24-1	-	TRBJ2-7	-
CSVGGQEGGYTF	TGCAGCGTCGGGGGACAGGAGGGTGGCTACACCTTC	TRBV29-1	few	TRBJ1-2	TRBD1
CASSQGGRAADTQYF	TGCGCCAGCAGCCAAGGAGGGAGGGCCGCAGATACGCAGTATTTT	TRBV4-3	many	TRBJ2-3	TRBD2